One and the same sample provided the 9 T cell receptor beta chains below, sequenced in a study of vaccination and CD4 T cells after COVID-19. This sample's time point: late sampling 161 to 241 days after vaccination in three convalescent patients. TCRdb re-derived calls from the PCR reads in MiXCR, one entry per CDR3 protein. The sample carries approximately 30,000 distinct CDR3 sequences, over 40% recorded once. The input for sequencing was CD4+ T cells from blood, taken about 7 months after SARS-CoV-2 vaccination. These receptors came from a human donor who had recovered from COVID-19.

The chain has TRBV19 and TRBJ2-1; D perhaps matches TRBD2 (6 bases). Trimming removed 2 bases at V and 10 bases at J, with 18 bases between. The CDR3 spans 15 residues. Germline V gives CDR1 LNHDA, CDR2 SQIVND (reference sequence). The CDR3 reads CASSIPPLPGVEQFF. The DNA for the CDR3 is TGTGCCAGTAGTATACCCCCCTTGCCGGGGGTGGAGCAGTTCTTC. The variable domain in full, completed from reference TRBV19 and TRBJ2-1, reads DGGITQSPKYLFRKEGQNVTLSCEQNLNHDAMYWYRQDPGQGLRLIYYSQIVNDFQKGDIAEGYSVSREKKESFPLTVTSAQKNPTAFYLCASSIPPLPGVEQFFGPGTRLTVL.

This chain links TRBV7-3 with TRBJ2-5; D remains ambiguous. CDR1 is SGHTA, CDR2 FQGTGA, per germline. CDR3 size: 13 residues. Trimming took off 1 base at V and 4 bases at J, with 7 bases between the two ends. For the CDR3, the DNA is TGTGCCAGCAGCTTAAATTCGGGAGAGACCCAGTACTTC. Its translation: CASSLNSGETQYF.

The V call is TRBV2, the J call TRBJ1-5; 7 bases align to TRBD1. The CDR3 covers 12 residues. Germline lookup yields CDR1 SNHLY and CDR2 FYNNEI. The trim removed 6 bases at V and 11 bases at J, leaving 7 bases unmatched. CDR3 in DNA: TGTGCCAGCAGCCATGACAGGGCGACCCAGCATTTT. Translated: CASSHDRATQHF.

The V call is TRBV20-1, the J call TRBJ1-5; D is possibly TRBD1 (6 bases). Deletions cut 0 bases from V and 5 bases from J, with 17 bases between. Germline values: CDR1 DFQATT, CDR2 SNEGSKA (reference sequence). The CDR3 sequence is 16 residues long. CDR3 nucleotide sequence: TGCAGTGCTAGAGATGGGCGTCAAGGGGGGGATCAGCCCCAGCATTTT. Encoded protein: CSARDGRQGGDQPQHF.

The chain carries TRBV6-1 and TRBJ2-1; 8 bases line up with TRBD2. Germline trimming cut 6 bases from V and 4 bases from J; bases unmatched to any gene: 14. CDR1 MNHNS and CDR2 SASEGT come from the germline V gene. The CDR3 loop spans 17 amino acids. The CDR3 DNA reads as TGTGCCAGCAGGCGCTTGGCGGGAGGTAGAGGGTACAATGAGCAGTTCTTC. It specifies CASRRLAGGRGYNEQFF.

The gene calls are TRBV7-9 and TRBJ1-6; 7 bases fit TRBD1. The CDR3 runs 15 residues. V shed 5 bases, J shed 7 bases, and the junction held 8 bases outside the gene matches. The germline V gene has CDR1 SEHNR and CDR2 FQNEAQ (reference sequence). The CDR3 bases are TGTGCCAGCAGCGTATGGGACAGTAGCAATTCACCCCTCCACTTT. Its protein product is CASSVWDSSNSPLHF.

The genes are TRBV12-3 or TRBV12-4 and TRBJ2-7; D is possibly TRBD1 or TRBD2 (5 bases each). V was trimmed by 5 bases and J by 6 bases, leaving 11 bases between them. The CDR3 loop spans 12 amino acids. Written as DNA, the CDR3 is TGTGCCAGCAGTCCCGGGGACCGCGAGCAGTACTTC. This encodes CASSPGDREQYF.

The CDR3 DNA reads as TGCAGTGCTAGGGTGGACACGATGGGGGAGCAGTACTTC. This gives the protein CSARVDTMGEQYF. The rearrangement links TRBV20-1 to TRBJ2-7; possibly TRBD1 for D (5 bases). CDR1 and CDR2 (germline): DFQATT, SNEGSKA (reference sequence). CDR3 length: 13 residues. Trimming removed 3 bases at V and 7 bases at J, with 16 bases between.

This clonotype came up a few times. The genes are TRBV19 and TRBJ1-5, with a weak D call TRBD1 (6 bases). CDR1 is LNHDA and CDR2 is SQIVND in the germline V gene (reference sequence). V dropped 10 bases and J dropped 0 bases, with 16 bases sitting between them. This CDR3 region has 15 residues. For the CDR3, the DNA is TGTGCCACACAGGGTGTAGCATATAGCAATCAGCCCCAGCATTTT. Translated, it gives CATQGVAYSNQPQHF.